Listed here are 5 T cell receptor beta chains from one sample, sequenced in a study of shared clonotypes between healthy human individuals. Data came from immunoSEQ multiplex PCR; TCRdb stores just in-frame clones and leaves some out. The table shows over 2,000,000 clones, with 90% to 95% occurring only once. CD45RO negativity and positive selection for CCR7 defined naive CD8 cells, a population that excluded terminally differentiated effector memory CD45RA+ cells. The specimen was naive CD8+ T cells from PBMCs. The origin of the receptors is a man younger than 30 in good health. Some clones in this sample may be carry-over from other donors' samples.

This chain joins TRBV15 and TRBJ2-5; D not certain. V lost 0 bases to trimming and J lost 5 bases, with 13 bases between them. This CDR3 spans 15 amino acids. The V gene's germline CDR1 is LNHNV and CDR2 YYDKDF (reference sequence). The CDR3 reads CATSRDLSALETQYF. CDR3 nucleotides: TGTGCCACCAGCAGAGATCTCTCCGCCCTGGAGACCCAGTACTTC. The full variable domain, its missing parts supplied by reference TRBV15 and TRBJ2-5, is DAMVIQNPRYQVTQFGKPVTLSCSQTLNHNVMYWYQQKSSQAPKLLFHYYDKDFNNEADTPDNFQSRRPNTSFCFLDIRSPGLGDTAMYLCATSRDLSALETQYFGPGTRLLVL.

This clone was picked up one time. The CDR3 loop reads CASRKRGDYGYTF. In DNA, the CDR3 is TGTGCCAGCAGGAAGAGGGGGGACTATGGCTACACCTTC. J is TRBJ1-2 and V is TRBV27, with a possible D match to TRBD1 (6 bases). V was pared by 6 bases and J by 3 bases, with 11 bases between. Germline V gene data show CDR1 as MNHEY and CDR2 as SMNVEV (reference sequence). The CDR3 has 13 amino acids.

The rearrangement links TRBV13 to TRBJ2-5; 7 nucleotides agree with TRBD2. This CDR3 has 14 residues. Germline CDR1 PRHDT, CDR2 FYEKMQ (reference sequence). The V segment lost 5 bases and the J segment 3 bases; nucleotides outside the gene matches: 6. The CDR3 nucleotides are TGTGCCAGCAGCGCCTCCGGGACTAAAGAGACCCAGTACTTC. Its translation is CASSASGTKETQYF.

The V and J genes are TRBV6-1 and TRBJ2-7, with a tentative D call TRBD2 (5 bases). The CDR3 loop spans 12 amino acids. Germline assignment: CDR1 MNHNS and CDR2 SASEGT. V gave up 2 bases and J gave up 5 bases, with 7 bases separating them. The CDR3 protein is CASSELGNEQYF. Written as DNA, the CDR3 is TGTGCCAGCAGTGAACTCGGGAACGAGCAGTACTTC.

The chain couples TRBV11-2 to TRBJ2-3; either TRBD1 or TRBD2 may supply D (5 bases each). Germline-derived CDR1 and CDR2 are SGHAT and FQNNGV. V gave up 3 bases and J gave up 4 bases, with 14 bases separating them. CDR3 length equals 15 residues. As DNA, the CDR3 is TGTGCCAGCAGCTTGGGGACCCTTTTCGCAGATACGCAGTATTTT. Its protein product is CASSLGTLFADTQYF.